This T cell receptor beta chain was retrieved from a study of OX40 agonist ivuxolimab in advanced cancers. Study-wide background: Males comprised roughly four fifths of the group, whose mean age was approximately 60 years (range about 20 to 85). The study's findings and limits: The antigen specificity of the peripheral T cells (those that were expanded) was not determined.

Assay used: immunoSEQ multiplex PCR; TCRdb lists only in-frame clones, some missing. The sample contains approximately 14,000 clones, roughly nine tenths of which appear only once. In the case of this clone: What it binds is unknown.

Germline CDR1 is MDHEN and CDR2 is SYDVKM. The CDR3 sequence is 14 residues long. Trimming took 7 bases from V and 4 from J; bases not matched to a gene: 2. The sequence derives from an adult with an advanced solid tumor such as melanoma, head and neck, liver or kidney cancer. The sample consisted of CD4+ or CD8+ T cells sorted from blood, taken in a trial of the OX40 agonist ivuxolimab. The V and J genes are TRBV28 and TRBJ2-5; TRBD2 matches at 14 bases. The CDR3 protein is CASTGLAGGETQYF. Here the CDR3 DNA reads TGTGCCAGCACCGGACTAGCGGGAGGAGAGACCCAGTACTTC.